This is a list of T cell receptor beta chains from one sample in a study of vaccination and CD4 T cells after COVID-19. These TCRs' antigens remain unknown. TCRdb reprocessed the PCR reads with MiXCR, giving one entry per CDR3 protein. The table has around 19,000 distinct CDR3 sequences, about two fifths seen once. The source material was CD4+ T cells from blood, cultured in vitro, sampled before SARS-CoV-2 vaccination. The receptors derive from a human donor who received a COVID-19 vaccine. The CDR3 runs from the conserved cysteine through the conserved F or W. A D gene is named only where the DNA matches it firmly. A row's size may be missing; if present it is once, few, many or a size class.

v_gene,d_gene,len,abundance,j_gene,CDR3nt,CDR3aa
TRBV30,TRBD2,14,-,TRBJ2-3,TGTGCCTGGACTCTAGCGGGGATTCGTGATACGCAGTATTTT,CAWTLAGIRDTQYF
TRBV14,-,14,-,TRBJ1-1,TGTGCCAGCAGCCGGACACTTATGAACACTGAAGCTTTCTTT,CASSRTLMNTEAFF
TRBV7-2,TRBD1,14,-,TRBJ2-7,TGTGCCAGCAGCTTACGGCCAGGGGGCAACGAGCAGTACTTC,CASSLRPGGNEQYF
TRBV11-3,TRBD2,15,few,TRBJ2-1,TGTGCCAGCAGCTTCTGGCGGGGGGGCCAGGATGAGCAGTTCTTC,CASSFWRGGQDEQFF
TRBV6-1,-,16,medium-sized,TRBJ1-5,TGTGCCAGCAGTCCCCGGACAGCGTCTAGCAATCAGCCCCAGCATTTT,CASSPRTASSNQPQHF
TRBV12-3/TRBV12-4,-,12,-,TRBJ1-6,TGTGCCAGCAGAGCCGTGGGGTTGCCCCTCCACTTT,CASRAVGLPLHF
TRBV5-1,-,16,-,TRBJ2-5,TGCGCCAGCAGCTTGGTGGCGCTAGGGGTAGGGGAGACCCAGTACTTC,CASSLVALGVGETQYF
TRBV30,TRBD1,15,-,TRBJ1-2,TGTGCCTGGAGTGGGAAGGACAGGGGGCCCTATGGCTACACCTTC,CAWSGKDRGPYGYTF
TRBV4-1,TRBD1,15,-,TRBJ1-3,TGCGCCAGCAGCATTCGGACAGGGTCGGGAAACACCATATATTTT,CASSIRTGSGNTIYF
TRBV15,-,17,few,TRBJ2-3,TGTGCCACCAGCAGAGTTCTAGCTGGATTTTGGACAGATACGCAGTATTTT,CATSRVLAGFWTDTQYF
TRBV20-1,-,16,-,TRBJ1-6,TGCAGTGCTAGAGGGCATTTCGGTACCTATAATTCACCCCTCCACTTT,CSARGHFGTYNSPLHF
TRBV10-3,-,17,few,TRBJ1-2,TGTGCCATCAGCTCCGTGCAGGGTTATACTTCTAACTATGGCTACACCTTC,CAISSVQGYTSNYGYTF
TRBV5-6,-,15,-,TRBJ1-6,TGTGCCAGCAGCTTGGCTACAGGGATGGGGTCACCCCTCCACTTT,CASSLATGMGSPLHF
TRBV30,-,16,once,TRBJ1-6,TGTGCCTGGATGATACCCGCCGCGGGGGGGGTTTCACCCCTCCACTTT,CAWMIPAAGGVSPLHF
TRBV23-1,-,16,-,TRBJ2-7,TGCGCCAGCAGGGCCGGGGGGACACCCTTCTCCTACGAGCAGTACTTC,CASRAGGTPFSYEQYF
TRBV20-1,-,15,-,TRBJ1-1,TGCAGTGCTGGGGTCGGGGGGGGGATGAACGCTGAAGCTTTCTTT,CSAGVGGGMNAEAFF
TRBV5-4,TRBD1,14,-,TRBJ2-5,TGTGCCAGCAGCGCTGGACAGGGGGGGCAGGCCCAGTACTTC,CASSAGQGGQAQYF
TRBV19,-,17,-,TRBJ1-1,TGTGCCAGTACCACGTCGCTGGGGGCCTGGGGGAACACTGAAGCTTTCTTT,CASTTSLGAWGNTEAFF
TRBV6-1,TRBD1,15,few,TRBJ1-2,TGTGCCAGCAGTGAACGTGACGACAGGGTGGATGGCTACACCTTC,CASSERDDRVDGYTF
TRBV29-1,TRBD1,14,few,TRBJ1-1,TGCAGCGTTGTAGTAGGACAGGGAGGTTTTGAAGCTTTCTTT,CSVVVGQGGFEAFF
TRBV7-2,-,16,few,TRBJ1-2,TGTGCCAGCAGCTTAGGGCGCGGGGGCGCGCCCTATGGCTACACCTTC,CASSLGRGGAPYGYTF
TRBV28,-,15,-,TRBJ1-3,TGTGCCAGCATCACACAGGGTTCCTCTGGAAACACCATATATTTT,CASITQGSSGNTIYF
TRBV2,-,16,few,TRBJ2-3,TGTGCCAGCAGTCGCGGGGGCGGCTATCTAACAGATACGCAGTATTTT,CASSRGGGYLTDTQYF
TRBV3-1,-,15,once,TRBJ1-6,TGTGCCAGCAGCCAAGATCGCGGAGCCTCGAACACCCTCCACTTT,CASSQDRGASNTLHF
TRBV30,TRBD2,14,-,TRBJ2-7,TGTGTCTGGGACCCTTCCGGGGGGTCCTACGAGCAGTACTTC,CVWDPSGGSYEQYF
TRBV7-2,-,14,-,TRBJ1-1,TGTGCCAGCAGCTTAGGAGGGGAGAACACTGAAGCTTTCTTT,CASSLGGENTEAFF
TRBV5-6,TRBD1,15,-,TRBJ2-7,TGTGCCAGCAGCTTGCGGACAGGTATCTCCTACGAGCAGTACTTC,CASSLRTGISYEQYF
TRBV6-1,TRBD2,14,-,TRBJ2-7,TGTGCCAGCAGCCGTAGCGGGGGGGTCTACGAGCAGTACTTC,CASSRSGGVYEQYF
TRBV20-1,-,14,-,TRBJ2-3,TGCAGTGCTAGAGATGGGGGGATCACAGATACGCAGTATTTT,CSARDGGITDTQYF
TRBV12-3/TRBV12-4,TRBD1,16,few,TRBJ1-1,TGTGCCAGCAGTTTGGGCCAGGGGGTATTGAACACTGAAGCTTTCTTT,CASSLGQGVLNTEAFF
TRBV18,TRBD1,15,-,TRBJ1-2,TGTGCCAGCTCACCGGACAGGATGGGCAACTATGGCTACACCTTC,CASSPDRMGNYGYTF
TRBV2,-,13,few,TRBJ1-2,TGTGCCAGCAAAGGGGGGGCCTCAGGGGGCTACACCTTC,CASKGGASGGYTF
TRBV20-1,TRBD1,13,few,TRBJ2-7,TGCAGTGCTAGCTTGGGACAGGGTTACGAGCAGTACTTC,CSASLGQGYEQYF
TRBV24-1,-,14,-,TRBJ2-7,TGTGCCACCAGTGCCCCGGGGCCCACCTACGAGCAGTACTTC,CATSAPGPTYEQYF
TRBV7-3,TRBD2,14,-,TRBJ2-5,TGTGCCAGTTCTGGCGGGGGGGCAATTGAGACCCAGTACTTC,CASSGGGAIETQYF
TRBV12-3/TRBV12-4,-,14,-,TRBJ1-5,TGTTTCGGGCGGGGACCTTTATGGGTTCAGCCCCAGCATTTT,CFGRGPLWVQPQHF
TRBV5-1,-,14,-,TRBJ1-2,TGCGCCAGCAGCTTGGACATCCAATACTATGGCTACACCTTC,CASSLDIQYYGYTF
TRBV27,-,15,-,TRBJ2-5,TGTGCCAGCAGTTTAGGCCGGGGACGGCAAGGGACCCAGTACTTC,CASSLGRGRQGTQYF
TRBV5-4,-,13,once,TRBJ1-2,TGTGCCAGCAGCTTGACGGACAGTTATGGCTACACCTTC,CASSLTDSYGYTF
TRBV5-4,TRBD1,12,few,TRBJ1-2,TGTGCCAGCAGCTGGGGACAGGACGGCTACACCTTC,CASSWGQDGYTF
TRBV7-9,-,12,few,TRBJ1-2,TGTGCCAGCAGCTCCGATAACTATGGCTACACCTTC,CASSSDNYGYTF
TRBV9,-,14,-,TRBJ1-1,TGTGCCAGCAGCGTAGGGATGTCGGGCACTGAAGCTTTCTTT,CASSVGMSGTEAFF
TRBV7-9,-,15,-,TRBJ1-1,TGTGCCAGCAGCTTGTGGGGCAGGGTGCAAACTGAAGCTTTCTTT,CASSLWGRVQTEAFF
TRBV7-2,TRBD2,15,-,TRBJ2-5,TGTGCCAGCAGCTTAGAAGCGGGGGGCCCAGAGACCCAGTACTTC,CASSLEAGGPETQYF
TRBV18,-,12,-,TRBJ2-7,TGTGCCAGCTCACCGGATTACTACGAGCAGTACTTC,CASSPDYYEQYF
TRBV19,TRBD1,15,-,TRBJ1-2,TGTGCCAGTAGCCGGCCCGGGACAGGTCTCTATGGCTACACCTTC,CASSRPGTGLYGYTF
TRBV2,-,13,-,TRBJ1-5,TGTGCCAGCAGTCCCAGGGGCATCCAGCCCCAGCATTTT,CASSPRGIQPQHF
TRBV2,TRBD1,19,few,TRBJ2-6,TGTGCCAGCAGTAAATACAGGGGGTCAGACCGCTCTGGGGCCAACGTCCTGACTTTC,CASSKYRGSDRSGANVLTF
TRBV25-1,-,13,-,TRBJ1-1,TGTGCCAGCAACAAAGGGGGACAAACTAAAGCTTTCTTT,CASNKGGQTKAFF
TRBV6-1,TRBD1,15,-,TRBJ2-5,TGTGCCAGCAGCCGCCTGGGCAGGGGGCAAGAGACCCAGTACTTC,CASSRLGRGQETQYF
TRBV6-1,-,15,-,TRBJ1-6,TGTGCCACTCAACCCCGGGGGAAGAGTGCATCACCCCTCCACTTT,CATQPRGKSASPLHF
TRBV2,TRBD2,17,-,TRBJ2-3,TGTGCCAGCAGTCAAGGGACTAGCGGGGTTTGGGCAGATACGCAGTATTTT,CASSQGTSGVWADTQYF
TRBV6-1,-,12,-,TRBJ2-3,TGTGCCGCGGGCGGGGTCTCAGATACGCAGTATTTT,CAAGGVSDTQYF
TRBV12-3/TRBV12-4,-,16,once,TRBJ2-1,TGTGCCAGCAGCTTCTACTCCGGGGGGCTCAGAAATGAGCAGTTCTTC,CASSFYSGGLRNEQFF